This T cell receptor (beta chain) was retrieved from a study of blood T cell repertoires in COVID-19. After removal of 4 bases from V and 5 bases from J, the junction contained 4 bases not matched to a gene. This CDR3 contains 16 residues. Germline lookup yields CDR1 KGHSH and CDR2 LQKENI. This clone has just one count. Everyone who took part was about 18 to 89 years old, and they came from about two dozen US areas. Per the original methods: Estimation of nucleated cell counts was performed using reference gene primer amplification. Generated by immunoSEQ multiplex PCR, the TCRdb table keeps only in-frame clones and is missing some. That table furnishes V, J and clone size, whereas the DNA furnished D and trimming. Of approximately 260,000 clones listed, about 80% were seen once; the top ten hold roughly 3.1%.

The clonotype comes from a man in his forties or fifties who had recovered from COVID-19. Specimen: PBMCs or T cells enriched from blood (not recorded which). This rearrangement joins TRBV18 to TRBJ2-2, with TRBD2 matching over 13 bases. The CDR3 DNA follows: TGTGCCAGCTCACACGGGACTAGCGGGAAGACCGGGGAGCTGTTTTTT. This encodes CASSHGTSGKTGELFF. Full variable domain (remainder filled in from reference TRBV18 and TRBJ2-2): NAGVMQNPRHLVRRRGQEARLRCSPMKGHSHVYWYRQLPEEGLKFMVYLQKENIIDESGMPKERFSAEFPKEGPSILRIQQVVRGDSAAYFCASSHGTSGKTGELFFGEGSRLTVL.